The next 17 T cell receptor beta chains were all read from a single sample in a study of shared clonotypes between healthy human individuals. Generated by immunoSEQ multiplex PCR, the TCRdb table keeps only in-frame clones and is missing some. The sample lists 800,000 to 1,200,000 clones, approximately 80% occurring once. Sequencing was done on a sample of memory CD4+ T cells from PBMCs. Subset reported: CD45RA-negative fraction. Receptor source: a man younger than 35 in good health. Some clones in this sample may be carry-over from other donors' samples.

The count of this clone is one. V is TRBV7-2 and J is TRBJ2-7; D could derive from TRBD1 or TRBD2 (7 bases each). CDR1 is SGHTA and CDR2 is FQGNSA in the germline V gene. With 5 bases removed from V and 3 bases from J, the gap between germline ends came to 17 bases. CDR3 length: 15 amino acids. The CDR3 here is CASSPGGYRGYEQYF. CDR3 DNA sequence: TGTGCCAGCAGCCCGGGAGGTTACAGGGGCTACGAGCAGTACTTC.

Comment on this clone: This likely reflects a read error, since a far larger clone is one base away. Distinct nucleotide sequences in the sample also encode this CDR3. The chain employs TRBV2 and TRBJ1-1; perhaps TRBD1 as D (5 bases). This CDR3 has 13 residues. V was clipped by 6 bases and J by 1 base, with 9 bases between them. CDR1 and CDR2 (germline): SNHLY, FYNNEI. The CDR3 here is CASSLGQNTEAFF. DNA of the CDR3: TGTGCCAGCAGCCTCGGACAGAACACTGAAGCTTTCTTT.

The chain is built from TRBV11-2 and TRBJ2-1; 7 bases align to TRBD2. Germline trimming cut 6 bases from V and 0 bases from J; bases unmatched to any gene: 8. The CDR3 spans 16 residues. Per germline, CDR1 SGHAT and CDR2 FQNNGV. DNA for the CDR3: TGTGCCAGCAGTCGAACTAGCGCGGGCTCCTACAATGAGCAGTTCTTC. This codes for CASSRTSAGSYNEQFF.

The J gene is TRBJ2-7, the V gene TRBV18, with 8 bases that match TRBD1. The V gene end was trimmed by 5 bases and the J gene end by 0 bases; junction bases not matched to a gene: 6. Per germline, CDR1 KGHSH and CDR2 LQKENI. The CDR3 contains 15 residues. CDR3: CASSRGTGDSYEQYF. As DNA, the CDR3 is TGTGCCAGCTCAAGGGGGACAGGTGACTCCTACGAGCAGTACTTC. The entire variable domain, with the rest obtained from reference TRBV18 and TRBJ2-7, is as follows: NAGVMQNPRHLVRRRGQEARLRCSPMKGHSHVYWYRQLPEEGLKFMVYLQKENIIDESGMPKERFSAEFPKEGPSILRIQQVVRGDSAAYFCASSRGTGDSYEQYFGPGTRLTVT.

The genes are TRBV10-3 and TRBJ2-3; D remains unclear. CDR1 is ENHRY, CDR2 SYGVKD, per germline. V lost 8 bases and J lost 5, with 8 bases in between. This CDR3 comprises 11 residues. In nucleotides, the CDR3 is TGTGCCATCCGCCGCGAAGATACGCAGTATTTT. Translation gives CAIRREDTQYF.

The chain carries TRBV7-9 and TRBJ2-7; 9 nucleotides line up with TRBD2. Germline CDR1 is SEHNR and CDR2 is FQNEAQ (reference sequence). The CDR3 is made up of 15 amino acids. Trimming removed 4 bases from V and 2 bases from J; junction bases left unmatched: 6. CDR3 residues: CASSSTSGLTYEQYF. As DNA, the CDR3 is TGTGCCAGCAGCTCCACTAGCGGGTTAACCTACGAGCAGTACTTC.

V gene TRBV27 combines with J gene TRBJ1-5; no clear D. Germline V CDR1 and CDR2: MNHEY, SMNVEV (reference sequence). Trimming removed 4 bases from V and 0 bases from J, with 10 bases in between. The CDR3 totals 15 residues. CDR3 in DNA: TGTGCCAGCAGTTCGGGAGGATATAGCAATCAGCCCCAGCATTTT. It specifies CASSSGGYSNQPQHF.

This chain links TRBV5-4 with TRBJ1-4; 8 bases line up with TRBD1. This CDR3 region has 16 residues. The J segment lost 6 bases and the V segment lost 3 bases, leaving 10 bases of the junction unmatched. Germline V gene data show CDR1 as SGHNT and CDR2 as YYREEE (reference sequence). The CDR3 bases are TGTGCCAGCAGCTCCGGGACAGGAGCTTTAGATGAAAAACTGTTTTTT. This sequence encodes CASSSGTGALDEKLFF.

V usage is TRBV30 and J usage is TRBJ1-2, with D maybe TRBD1 (6 bases). V was clipped by 1 base and J by 8 bases, with 11 bases between them. CDR3 length: 12 amino acids. CDR1 and CDR2 (germline): GTSNPN, SVGIG (reference sequence). CDR3 nucleotide sequence: TGTGCCTGGAGTGCGGGGGCGGGAGGCTACACCTTC. Its translation is CAWSAGAGGYTF.

This clone was observed at least ten times. Other DNA variants within this sample encode the same CDR3. CDR3: CASSFARGGANVLTF. The CDR3 region has the DNA TGTGCCAGCAGTTTCGCCAGAGGGGGGGCCAACGTCCTGACTTTC. The chain uses TRBV28 and TRBJ2-6; TRBD2 is a possible D gene (5 bases). The CDR3 is made up of 15 amino acids. V gave up 3 bases and J gave up 4 bases, with 10 bases separating them. Germline V CDR1 and CDR2: MDHEN, SYDVKM.

This clone occurred many times. The V call is TRBV4-1, the J call TRBJ2-2, with D maybe TRBD2 (6 bases). V was pared by 2 bases and J by 3 bases, with 13 bases between. The CDR3 is 16 amino acids. Germline CDR1 is MGHRA and CDR2 is YSYEKL. Written as DNA, the CDR3 is TGCGCCAGCAGCCAAAGAGTTAGCGGACACACCGGGGAGCTGTTTTTT. It encodes CASSQRVSGHTGELFF.

This CDR3 is CASSLSGSEQYF. The CDR3 DNA is TGTGCCAGCAGCTTGTCGGGATCCGAGCAGTACTTC. The chain couples TRBV5-4 to TRBJ2-7; D possibly corresponds to TRBD2 (5 bases). This CDR3 region has 12 residues. V gave up 1 base and J gave up 6 bases, with 8 bases separating them. The germline CDR1 and CDR2 sequences are SGHNT and YYREEE (reference sequence).

CDR3 in DNA: TGTGCCAGCACCAGAGGGGCGGCGAACACTGAAGCTTTCTTT. Translating gives CASTRGAANTEAFF. The chain recombines TRBV28 with TRBJ1-1; maybe TRBD1 (5 bases). This CDR3 comprises 14 residues. Germline V lookup: CDR1 MDHEN, CDR2 SYDVKM. V was cut by 7 bases and J by 1 base, with 13 bases left in between.

This clone was seen ten or more times. The V call is TRBV18, the J call TRBJ1-2; 9 nucleotides line up with TRBD1. The CDR3 totals 16 residues. J was trimmed by 4 bases and V by 2 bases; bases with no gene match: 8. Germline CDR1 reads KGHSH; CDR2 reads LQKENI. DNA for the CDR3: TGTGCCAGCTCACCAACCGATCCGGGACAGGGCTATGGCTACACCTTC. Protein product: CASSPTDPGQGYGYTF.

This clone occurred many times. V usage is TRBV4-2 and J usage is TRBJ1-1, with 8 bases aligning to TRBD1. The CDR3 consists of 14 residues. V dropped 3 bases and J dropped 4; count of bases not matched to a gene: 4. The germline V gene has CDR1 LGHNA and CDR2 YNFKEQ. The CDR3 coding sequence is TGTGCCAGCAGCCAGACAGGGGCCGGCACTGAAGCTTTCTTT. It yields the protein CASSQTGAGTEAFF.

This clone is a singleton in its sample. The gene calls are TRBV28 and TRBJ1-4, with 7 bases identical to TRBD1. Germline lookup yields CDR1 MDHEN and CDR2 SYDVKM. Trimming removed 6 bases from V and 4 bases from J; junction bases left unmatched: 5. The CDR3 covers 14 residues. CDR3 loop: CASSRQGDNEKLFF. CDR3 coding DNA: TGTGCCAGCAGCCGACAGGGAGATAATGAAAAACTGTTTTTT.

The J gene is TRBJ1-2, the V gene TRBV7-3; 8 nucleotides match TRBD1. V lost 2 bases and J lost 4; bases outside the gene matches: 6. CDR1 and CDR2 from the germline V gene are SGHTA and FQGTGA. The CDR3 spans 15 residues. The chain's CDR3 is CASSLSSDRAYGYTF. The CDR3 bases are TGTGCCAGCAGCTTATCCTCGGACAGGGCCTATGGCTACACCTTC.